A selection of T cell receptor beta chains follows, all from one sample in a study of cytomegalovirus exposure and HLA in healthy donors. Only in-frame clones appear in the TCRdb table, and some are missing; sequencing was by immunoSEQ multiplex PCR. The repertoire has over 100,000 clones, about 90% of them found once; the top ten carry about 2%. Sequencing input: PBMCs. These receptors originate from a woman between 18 and 29 years old in good health and CMV-seronegative. CDR3s include the opening cysteine and the closing phenylalanine or tryptophan. A D gene is named only where the DNA matches it firmly. For some rows the clone size is stated as once, few or many, or as a class when expanded; others skip it.

TRBJ2-2 | - | - | TRBV11-3 | 14 | TGTGCCAGCAGCCCGACAGGGAACACCGGGGAGCTGTTTTTT | CASSPTGNTGELFF
TRBJ1-2 | - | - | TRBV6-1 | 11 | TGTGCCAGCGGGGCGATCTATGGCTACACCTTC | CASGAIYGYTF
TRBJ2-7 | - | - | TRBV15 | 14 | TGTGCCACCAGCAGGACAGGTAGCTCCTACGAGCAGTACTTC | CATSRTGSSYEQYF
TRBJ1-1 | - | once | TRBV2 | 14 | TGTGCCAGCAGTGAGTCGCGGGGGTACACTGAAGCTTTCTTT | CASSESRGYTEAFF
TRBJ2-7 | TRBD2 | - | TRBV11-2 | 15 | TGTGCCAGCCGCGCGGTAGCGGGATTGATGTACGAGCAGTACTTC | CASRAVAGLMYEQYF
TRBJ2-7 | - | - | TRBV7-2 | 17 | TGTGCCAGCAGCGCCCCCCTTGAGCTTTCAGGGCACTACGAGCAGTACTTC | CASSAPLELSGHYEQYF
TRBJ2-7 | TRBD1 | once | TRBV27 | 17 | TGTGCCAGCAGTCCCTACTCAGGGGGCGCGATAAACTACGAGCAGTACTTC | CASSPYSGGAINYEQYF
TRBJ2-7 | - | - | TRBV2 | 13 | TGTGCCAGCAGAGGGGCTGAGCCCTACGAGCAGTACTTC | CASRGAEPYEQYF
TRBJ1-2 | TRBD1 | - | TRBV29-1 | 12 | TGCAGCGGCGGGGACAGGAACTATGGCTACACCTTC | CSGGDRNYGYTF
TRBJ2-5 | - | - | TRBV19 | 13 | TGTGCCAGTAGTACGCGGACAGAAGAGACCCAGTACTTC | CASSTRTEETQYF
TRBJ2-7 | - | few | TRBV27 | 14 | TGTGCCAGCAGTTTAAGTCAGGGTATCTACGAGCAGTACTTC | CASSLSQGIYEQYF
TRBJ1-2 | - | - | TRBV30 | 11 | TGTGCCTGGAGCGAGGGGGGGGGCTACACCTTC | CAWSEGGGYTF
TRBJ1-4 | - | - | TRBV28 | 13 | TGTGCCAGCAGCCCCACAGGGAATGAAAAACTGTTTTTT | CASSPTGNEKLFF
TRBJ2-2 | - | - | TRBV5-4 | 14 | TGTGCCAGCAGCTTCCCAGGGTCGGCCGGGGAGCTGTTTTTT | CASSFPGSAGELFF
TRBJ2-1 | TRBD1 | - | TRBV4-3 | 16 | TGCGCCAGCAGCCAAGAGCTGGACAGGGCCTACAATGAGCAGTTCTTC | CASSQELDRAYNEQFF
TRBJ1-5 | - | - | TRBV2 | 14 | TGTGCCAGCAGGGGTGACCCTTCGGGTACGCCCCAGCATTTT | CASRGDPSGTPQHF
TRBJ2-1 | - | - | TRBV20-1 | 11 | TGCAGTGCTAGAGATGGAGGGGAGCAGTTCTTC | CSARDGGEQFF
TRBJ2-7 | - | - | TRBV5-1 | 15 | TGCGCCAGCAGCGCGCGAGGACAGCCACGGTGGGAGCAGTACTTC | CASSARGQPRWEQYF
TRBJ2-7 | TRBD1 | - | TRBV5-1 | 15 | TGCGCCAGCAGCTTGGCCGGGACAGGGAACTACGAGCAGTACTTC | CASSLAGTGNYEQYF
TRBJ2-5 | - | - | TRBV19 | 17 | TGTGCCAGTAGTATATCACTTATCTATCCCGACCAAGAGACCCAGTACTTC | CASSISLIYPDQETQYF
TRBJ2-3 | - | - | TRBV5-3 | 15 | TGTGCCAGAAGCTTGAGGTCAGGCACTCCAAATACGCAGTATTTT | CARSLRSGTPNTQYF
TRBJ1-5 | - | once | TRBV19 | 16 | TGTGCCAGTAGTATAGATGGGGCAGGGTACAATCAGCCCCAGCATTTT | CASSIDGAGYNQPQHF
TRBJ2-1 | TRBD1 | - | TRBV11-3 | 13 | TGTGCCAGCAGCCTAGGGGGACAGACTGAGCAGTTCTTC | CASSLGGQTEQFF
TRBJ2-1 | TRBD1 | - | TRBV7-3 | 13 | TGTGCCAGCAGCTTAGACAGGGCCAATGAGCAGTTCTTC | CASSLDRANEQFF
TRBJ1-1 | - | - | TRBV28 | 14 | TGTGCCATAGACAGCCCCGGGTGGAACACTGAAGCTTTCTTT | CAIDSPGWNTEAFF
TRBJ1-5 | - | once | TRBV27 | 14 | TGTGCCAGCAGTTTGGGGGGGCCTGGTCAGCCCCAGCATTTT | CASSLGGPGQPQHF
TRBJ1-2 | TRBD1 | - | TRBV7-9 | 14 | TGTGCCAGCAGCTTCGGGACAGCACTCTATGGCTACACCTTC | CASSFGTALYGYTF
TRBJ1-2 | TRBD1 | - | TRBV6-1 | 15 | TGTGCCAGCAGTGAAGTAGCGGGACAGGGCATTTCCTACACCTTC | CASSEVAGQGISYTF
TRBJ2-3 | - | - | TRBV4-2 | 16 | TGTGCCAGCAGCCAAGAGACAGATATTTTAACAGATACGCAGTATTTT | CASSQETDILTDTQYF
TRBJ1-1 | - | - | TRBV19 | 14 | TGTGCCAGTAGTATCGGGAGGAGGGTGACTGAAGCTTTCTTT | CASSIGRRVTEAFF
TRBJ2-3 | TRBD2 | - | TRBV30 | 19 | TGTGCCTGGACCTCCGGGACTAGCGGGGGTTTTCAACCCATACATACGCAGTATTTT | CAWTSGTSGGFQPIHTQYF
TRBJ2-3 | - | - | TRBV29-1 | 16 | TGCAGCGCAACCCGTCCGGGTCGTCCTAGCACAGATACGCAGTATTTT | CSATRPGRPSTDTQYF
TRBJ1-5 | - | once | TRBV28 | 14 | TGTGCCAGCACTTCCCAGGGGCGGTATCAGCCCCAGCATTTT | CASTSQGRYQPQHF
TRBJ1-2 | - | - | TRBV28 | 13 | TGTGCCAGCGGTGCAGGGGAGAACTATGGCTACACCTTC | CASGAGENYGYTF
TRBJ2-1 | TRBD1 | - | TRBV13 | 14 | TGTGCCAGCAGGCCCGGGACAGAGAATAATGAGCAGTTCTTC | CASRPGTENNEQFF
TRBJ1-1 | - | once | TRBV29-1 | 16 | TGCAGCGTAAAACCCGCAGGAGGCTCAATAGACACTGAAGCTTTCTTT | CSVKPAGGSIDTEAFF
TRBJ2-7 | TRBD1 | - | TRBV5-5 | 15 | TGTGCCAGCAGGGTAGGACAGGGGAGGACCTACGAGCAGTACTTC | CASRVGQGRTYEQYF
TRBJ2-7 | - | - | TRBV21-1 | 17 | TGTGCCAGCAGCCGAGGGGCAGGAGGGAGCGTCGCCTACGAGCAGTACTTC | CASSRGAGGSVAYEQYF
TRBJ2-1 | TRBD1 | - | TRBV7-6 | 15 | TGTGCCAGCAGCGCCGGGACAGGGATAGTCAATGAGCAGTTCTTC | CASSAGTGIVNEQFF
TRBJ1-1 | - | - | TRBV6-5 | 15 | TGTGCCAGCAGACCCACAGGGCCAGGGGACACTGAAGCTTTCTTT | CASRPTGPGDTEAFF
TRBJ2-7 | - | few | TRBV27 | 15 | TGTGCCAGCAGTTTGGGAGACAGGTTAACCTACGAGCAGTACTTC | CASSLGDRLTYEQYF
TRBJ1-3 | - | - | TRBV27 | 11 | TGTGCCAGACGAGTCGGAAACACCATATATTTT | CARRVGNTIYF
TRBJ2-5 | - | - | TRBV5-5 | 17 | TGTGCCAGCAGCCTCCTCCCGGGGGAAGGTGATCAAGAGACCCAGTACTTC | CASSLLPGEGDQETQYF
TRBJ2-2 | TRBD2 | - | TRBV25-1 | 17 | TGTGCCAGCAGTGCCCATTGGGGGGGTGTGAACACCGGGGAGCTGTTTTTT | CASSAHWGGVNTGELFF
TRBJ2-7 | - | few | TRBV19 | 14 | TGTGCCAGTAGTATGTCCCTAACCTCCTACGAGCAGTACTTC | CASSMSLTSYEQYF